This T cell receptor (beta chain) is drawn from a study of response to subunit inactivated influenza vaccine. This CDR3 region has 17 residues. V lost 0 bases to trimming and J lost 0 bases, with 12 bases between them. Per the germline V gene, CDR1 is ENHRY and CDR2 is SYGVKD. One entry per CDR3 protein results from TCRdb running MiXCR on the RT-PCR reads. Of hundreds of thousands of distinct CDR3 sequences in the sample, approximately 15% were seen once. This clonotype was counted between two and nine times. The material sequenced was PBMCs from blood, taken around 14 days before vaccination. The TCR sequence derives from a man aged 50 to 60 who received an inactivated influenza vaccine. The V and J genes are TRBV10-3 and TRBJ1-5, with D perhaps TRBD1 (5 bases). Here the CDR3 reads CAISESGTDNSNQPQHF. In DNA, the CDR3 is TGTGCCATCAGTGAGTCGGGGACGGATAATAGCAATCAGCCCCAGCATTTT.